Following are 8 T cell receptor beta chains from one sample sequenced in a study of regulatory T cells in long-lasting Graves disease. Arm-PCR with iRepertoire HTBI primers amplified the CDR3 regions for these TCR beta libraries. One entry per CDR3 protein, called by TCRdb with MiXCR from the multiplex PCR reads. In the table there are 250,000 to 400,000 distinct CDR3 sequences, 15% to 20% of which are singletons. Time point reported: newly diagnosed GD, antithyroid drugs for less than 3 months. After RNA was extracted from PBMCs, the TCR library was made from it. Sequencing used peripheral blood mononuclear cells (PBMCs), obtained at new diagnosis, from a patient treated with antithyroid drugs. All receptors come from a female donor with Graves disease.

The CDR3 DNA is TGTGCCAGCAGCCAAGATCCGAGCGTGGGGAGTGCGGAGACCCAGTACTTC. Translated: CASSQDPSVGSAETQYF. The rearrangement uses TRBV3-1 and TRBJ2-5, with a possible D match to TRBD2 (5 bases). Trimming stripped 0 bases from V and 5 bases from J, with 19 bases between. The CDR3 totals 17 residues. Germline-derived CDR1 and CDR2 are LGHDT and YNNKEL (reference sequence).

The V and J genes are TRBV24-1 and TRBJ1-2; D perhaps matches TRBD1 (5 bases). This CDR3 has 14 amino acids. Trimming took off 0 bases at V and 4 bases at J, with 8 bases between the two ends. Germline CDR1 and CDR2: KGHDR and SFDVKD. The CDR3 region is CATSDLGAAYGYTF. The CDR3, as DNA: TGTGCCACCAGTGATTTGGGGGCAGCCTATGGCTACACCTTC.

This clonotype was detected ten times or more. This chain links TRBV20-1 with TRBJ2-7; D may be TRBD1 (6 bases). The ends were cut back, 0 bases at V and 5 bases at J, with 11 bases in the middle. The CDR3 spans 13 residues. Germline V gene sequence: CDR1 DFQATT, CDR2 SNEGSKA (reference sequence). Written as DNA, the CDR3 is TGCAGTGCTAGAGATCCAGGGGCCCACGAGCAGTACTTC. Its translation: CSARDPGAHEQYF.

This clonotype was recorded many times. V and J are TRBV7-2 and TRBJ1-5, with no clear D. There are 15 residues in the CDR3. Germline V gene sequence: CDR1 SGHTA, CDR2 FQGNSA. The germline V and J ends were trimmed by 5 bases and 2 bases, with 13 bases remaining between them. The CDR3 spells CASSESIVGNQPQHF. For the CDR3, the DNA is TGTGCCAGCAGCGAAAGTATCGTCGGCAATCAGCCCCAGCATTTT.

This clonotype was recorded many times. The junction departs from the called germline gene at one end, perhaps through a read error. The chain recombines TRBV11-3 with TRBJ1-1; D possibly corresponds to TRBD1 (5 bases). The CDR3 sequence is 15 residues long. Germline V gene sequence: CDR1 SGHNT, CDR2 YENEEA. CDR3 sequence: CASSLDGALNTEAFF. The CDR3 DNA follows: TGCGCCAGCAGCTTGGATGGGGCGCTGAACACTGAAGCTTTCTTT.

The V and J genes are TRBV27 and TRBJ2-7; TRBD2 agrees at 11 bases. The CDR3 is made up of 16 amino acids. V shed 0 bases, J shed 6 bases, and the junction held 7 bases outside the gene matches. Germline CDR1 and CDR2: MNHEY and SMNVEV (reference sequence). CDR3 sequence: CASSLSIAGGFFEQYF. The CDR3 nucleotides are TGTGCCAGCAGTTTATCCATAGCGGGAGGGTTCTTCGAGCAGTACTTC.

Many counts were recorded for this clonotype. CDR3 coding DNA: TGTGCCAGCAGCTTTGGCGGGAGGGCCTTAGGGGAGCAGTACTTC. It codes for CASSFGGRALGEQYF. The J gene is TRBJ2-7, the V gene TRBV7-2, with 9 bases lining up with TRBD2. CDR1 and CDR2 (germline): SGHTA, FQGNSA. The CDR3 is 15 amino acids. V lost 3 bases, J lost 7 bases, and 10 bases stayed unmatched.

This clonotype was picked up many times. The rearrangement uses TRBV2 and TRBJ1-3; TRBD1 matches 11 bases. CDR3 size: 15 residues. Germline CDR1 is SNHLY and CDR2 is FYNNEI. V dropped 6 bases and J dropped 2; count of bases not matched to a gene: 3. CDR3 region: CASRAGQGAGNTIYF. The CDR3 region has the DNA TGTGCCAGCAGGGCGGGACAGGGGGCTGGAAACACCATATATTTT.